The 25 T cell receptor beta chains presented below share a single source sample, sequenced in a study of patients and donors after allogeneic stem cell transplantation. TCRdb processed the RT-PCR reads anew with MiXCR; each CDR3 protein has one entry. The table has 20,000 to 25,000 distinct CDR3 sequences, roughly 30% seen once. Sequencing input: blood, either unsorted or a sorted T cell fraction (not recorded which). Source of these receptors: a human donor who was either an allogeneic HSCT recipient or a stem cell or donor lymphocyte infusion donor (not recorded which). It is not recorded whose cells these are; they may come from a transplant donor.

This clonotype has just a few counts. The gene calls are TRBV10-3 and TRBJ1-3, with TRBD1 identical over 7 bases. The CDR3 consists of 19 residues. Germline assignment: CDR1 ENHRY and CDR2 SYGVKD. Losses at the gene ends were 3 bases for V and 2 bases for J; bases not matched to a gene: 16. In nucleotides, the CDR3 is TGTGCCATCAGTGACCCGACAGGGTTAAGCGGTCGCGCTGGAAACACCATATATTTT. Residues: CAISDPTGLSGRAGNTIYF.

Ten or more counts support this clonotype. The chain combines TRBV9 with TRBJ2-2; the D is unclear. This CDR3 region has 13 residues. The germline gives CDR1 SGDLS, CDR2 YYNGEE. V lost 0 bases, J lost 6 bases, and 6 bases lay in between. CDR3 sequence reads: CASSVALSGELFF. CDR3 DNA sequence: TGTGCCAGCAGCGTAGCCCTTTCCGGGGAGCTGTTTTTT.

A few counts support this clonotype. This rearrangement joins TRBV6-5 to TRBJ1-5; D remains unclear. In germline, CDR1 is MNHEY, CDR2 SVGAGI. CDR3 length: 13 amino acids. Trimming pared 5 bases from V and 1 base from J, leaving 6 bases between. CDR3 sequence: CASSRRSNQPQHF. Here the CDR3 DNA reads TGTGCCAGCAGTAGACGGAGCAATCAGCCCCAGCATTTT.

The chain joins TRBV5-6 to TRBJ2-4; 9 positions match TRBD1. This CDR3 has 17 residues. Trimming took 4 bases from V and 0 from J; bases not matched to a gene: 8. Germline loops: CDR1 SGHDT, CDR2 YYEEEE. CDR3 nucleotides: TGTGCCAGCAGCCGCCGACAGGGGGTGGTAGCCAAAAACATTCAGTACTTC. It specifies CASSRRQGVVAKNIQYF.

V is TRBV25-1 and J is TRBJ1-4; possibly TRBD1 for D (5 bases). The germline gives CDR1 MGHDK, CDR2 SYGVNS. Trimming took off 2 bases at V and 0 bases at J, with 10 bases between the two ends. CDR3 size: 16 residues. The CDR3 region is CASSEAPGATNEKLFF. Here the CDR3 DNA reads TGTGCCAGCAGTGAAGCTCCGGGGGCAACTAATGAAAAACTGTTTTTT.

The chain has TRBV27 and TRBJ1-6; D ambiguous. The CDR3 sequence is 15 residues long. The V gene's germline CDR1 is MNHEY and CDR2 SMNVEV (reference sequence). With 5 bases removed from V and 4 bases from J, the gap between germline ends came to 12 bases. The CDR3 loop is CASSPRDTYNSPLHF. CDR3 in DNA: TGTGCCAGCAGTCCGAGGGATACGTATAATTCACCCCTCCACTTT.

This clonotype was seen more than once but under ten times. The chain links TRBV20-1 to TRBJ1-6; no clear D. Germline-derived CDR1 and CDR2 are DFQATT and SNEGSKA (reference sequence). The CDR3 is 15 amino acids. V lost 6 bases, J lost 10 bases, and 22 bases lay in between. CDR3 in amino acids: CSAEELGRAGSPLHF. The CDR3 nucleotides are TGCAGTGCGGAGGAACTAGGGCGGGCGGGGTCACCCCTCCACTTT.

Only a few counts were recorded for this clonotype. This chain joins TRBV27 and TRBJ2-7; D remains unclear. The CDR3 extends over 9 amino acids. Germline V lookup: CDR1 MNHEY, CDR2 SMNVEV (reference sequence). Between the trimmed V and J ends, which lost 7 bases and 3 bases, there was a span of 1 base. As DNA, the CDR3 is TGTGCCAGCAACTACGAGCAGTACTTC. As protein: CASNYEQYF.

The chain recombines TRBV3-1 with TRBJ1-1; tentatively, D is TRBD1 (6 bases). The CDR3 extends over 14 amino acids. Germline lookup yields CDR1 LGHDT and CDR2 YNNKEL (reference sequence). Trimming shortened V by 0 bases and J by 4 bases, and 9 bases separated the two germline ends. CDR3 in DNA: TGTGCCAGCAGCCAAGAGGCAGGGGTCACTGAAGCTTTCTTT. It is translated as CASSQEAGVTEAFF.

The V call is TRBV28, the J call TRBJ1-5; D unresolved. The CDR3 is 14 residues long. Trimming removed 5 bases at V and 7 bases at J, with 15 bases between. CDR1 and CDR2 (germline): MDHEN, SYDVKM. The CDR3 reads CASSLPRQAQPQHF. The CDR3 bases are TGTGCCAGCAGTCTCCCACGGCAGGCACAGCCCCAGCATTTT.

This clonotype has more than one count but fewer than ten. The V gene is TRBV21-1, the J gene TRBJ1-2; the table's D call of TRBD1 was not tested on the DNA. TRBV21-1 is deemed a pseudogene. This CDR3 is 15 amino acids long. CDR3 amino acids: CASSPRQGGNYGYTF. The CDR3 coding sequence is TGTGCCAGCAGCCCTCGACAGGGGGGGAACTATGGCTACACCTTC.

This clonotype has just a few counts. The CDR3 is CASSHPRGQTYGYTF. The CDR3 nucleotides are TGTGCCAGCAGTCACCCCCGGGGACAGACGTATGGCTACACCTTC. The chain carries TRBV28 and TRBJ1-2; 7 bases are a match to TRBD1. This CDR3 spans 15 amino acids. With 5 bases clipped from V and 5 bases from J, the junction kept 11 bases outside the gene matches. Germline CDR1 reads MDHEN; CDR2 reads SYDVKM.

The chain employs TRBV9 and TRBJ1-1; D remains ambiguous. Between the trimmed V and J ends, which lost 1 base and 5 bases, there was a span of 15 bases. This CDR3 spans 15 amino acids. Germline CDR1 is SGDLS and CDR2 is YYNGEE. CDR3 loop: CASSVLSSFGTEAFF. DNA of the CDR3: TGTGCCAGCAGCGTACTCTCAAGCTTTGGGACTGAAGCTTTCTTT.

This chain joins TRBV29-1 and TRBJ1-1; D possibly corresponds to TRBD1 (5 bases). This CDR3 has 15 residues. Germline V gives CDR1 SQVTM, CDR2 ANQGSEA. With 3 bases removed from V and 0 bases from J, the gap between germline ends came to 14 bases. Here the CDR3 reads CSVEGVPSLNTEAFF. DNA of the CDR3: TGCAGCGTTGAGGGGGTTCCCTCCCTGAACACTGAAGCTTTCTTT.

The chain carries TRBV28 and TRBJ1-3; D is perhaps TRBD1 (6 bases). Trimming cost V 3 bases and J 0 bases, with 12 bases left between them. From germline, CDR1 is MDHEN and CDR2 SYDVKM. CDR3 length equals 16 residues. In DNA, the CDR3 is TGTGCCAGCAGTTTGGGGACACGGAGCTCTGGAAACACCATATATTTT. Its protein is CASSLGTRSSGNTIYF.

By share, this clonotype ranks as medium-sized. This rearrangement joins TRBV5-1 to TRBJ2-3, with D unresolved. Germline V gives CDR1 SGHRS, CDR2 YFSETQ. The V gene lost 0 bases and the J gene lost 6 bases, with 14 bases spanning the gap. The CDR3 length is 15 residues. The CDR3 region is CASSLEALVYDTQYF. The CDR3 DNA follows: TGCGCCAGCAGCTTGGAAGCCCTAGTTTATGATACGCAGTATTTT.

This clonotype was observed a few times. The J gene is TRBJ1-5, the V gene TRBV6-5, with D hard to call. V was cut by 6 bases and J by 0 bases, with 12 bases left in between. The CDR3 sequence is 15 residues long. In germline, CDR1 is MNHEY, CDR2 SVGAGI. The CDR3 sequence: CASSSGRYSNQPQHF. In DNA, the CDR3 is TGTGCCAGCAGCTCCGGACGGTATAGCAATCAGCCCCAGCATTTT.

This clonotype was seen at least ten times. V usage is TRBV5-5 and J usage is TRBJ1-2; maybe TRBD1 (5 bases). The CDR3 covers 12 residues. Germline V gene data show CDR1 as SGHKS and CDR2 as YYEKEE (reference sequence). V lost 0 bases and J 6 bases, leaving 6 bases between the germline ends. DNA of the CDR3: TGTGCCAGCAGCTTGGGGGACGATGGCTACACCTTC. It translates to CASSLGDDGYTF.

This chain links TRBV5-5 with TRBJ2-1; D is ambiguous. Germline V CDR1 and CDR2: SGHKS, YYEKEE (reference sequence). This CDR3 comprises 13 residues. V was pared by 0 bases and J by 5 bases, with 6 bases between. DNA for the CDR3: TGTGCCAGCAGCTTGGGGAGACACAATGAGCAGTTCTTC. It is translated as CASSLGRHNEQFF.

The CDR3 bases are TGTGCCATCAGTGAGTACCACGGACAGGGACTGGGGGAGCAGTACGTC. Translation gives CAISEYHGQGLGEQYV. The chain joins TRBV10-3 to TRBJ2-7; TRBD1 agrees at 8 bases. CDR1 and CDR2 from the germline V gene are ENHRY and SYGVKD. V lost 1 base and J lost 7; bases outside the gene matches: 12. This CDR3 is 16 amino acids long.

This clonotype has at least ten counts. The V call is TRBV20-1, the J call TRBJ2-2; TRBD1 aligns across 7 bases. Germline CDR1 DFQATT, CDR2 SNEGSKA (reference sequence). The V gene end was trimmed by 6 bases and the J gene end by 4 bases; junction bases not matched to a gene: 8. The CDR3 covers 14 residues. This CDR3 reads CSAPRTGFTGELFF. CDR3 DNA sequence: TGCAGTGCCCCAAGGACAGGTTTCACCGGGGAGCTGTTTTTT.

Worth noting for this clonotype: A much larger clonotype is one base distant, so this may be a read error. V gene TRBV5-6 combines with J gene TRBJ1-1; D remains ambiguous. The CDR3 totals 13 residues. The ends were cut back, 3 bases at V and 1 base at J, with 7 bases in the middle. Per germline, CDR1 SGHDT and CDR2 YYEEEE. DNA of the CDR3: TGTGCCAGCAGCTCCGACGGGAACACTGAAGCTTTCTTT. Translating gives CASSSDGNTEAFF. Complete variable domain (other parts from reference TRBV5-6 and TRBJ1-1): DAGVTQSPTHLIKTRGQQVTLRCSPKSGHDTVSWYQQALGQGPQFIFQYYEEEERQRGNFPDRFSGHQFPNYSSELNVNALLLGDSALYLCASSSDGNTEAFFGQGTRLTVV.

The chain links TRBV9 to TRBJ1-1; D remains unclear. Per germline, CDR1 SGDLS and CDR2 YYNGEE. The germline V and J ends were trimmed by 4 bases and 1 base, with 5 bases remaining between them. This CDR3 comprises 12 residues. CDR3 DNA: TGTGCCAGCAGCCAACCGAACACTGAAGCTTTCTTT. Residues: CASSQPNTEAFF.

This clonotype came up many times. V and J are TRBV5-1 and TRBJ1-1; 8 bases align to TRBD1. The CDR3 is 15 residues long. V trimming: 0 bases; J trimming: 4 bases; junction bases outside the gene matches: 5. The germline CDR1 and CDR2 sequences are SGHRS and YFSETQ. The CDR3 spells CASSLAGTGGTEAFF. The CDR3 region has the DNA TGCGCCAGCAGCTTGGCCGGGACAGGCGGCACTGAAGCTTTCTTT.

The DNA of the CDR3 is TGTGCCAGCAGCTTAACAGCGGGGGGGCCAGAGACCCAGTACTTC. As protein: CASSLTAGGPETQYF. V usage is TRBV7-9 and J usage is TRBJ2-5; 10 bases fit TRBD2. The trim removed 2 bases at V and 4 bases at J, leaving 4 bases unmatched. Germline V gene sequence: CDR1 SEHNR, CDR2 FQNEAQ (reference sequence). The CDR3 is 15 residues long.